This T cell receptor (beta chain) appears in the sequencing data of a study of regulatory T cells in long-lasting Graves disease. Study at large: Positivity for TSH receptor antibodies plus over 5 years of antithyroid drugs meant persistent Graves' disease.

The sample holds a few counts of this clonotype. CDR1 and CDR2 from the germline V gene are GTSNPN and SVGIG (reference sequence). The CDR3 contains 12 residues. V lost 6 bases and J 4 bases, leaving 12 bases between the germline ends. Time point noted: persistent/refractory GD, antithyroid drugs over 5 years with positive TRAb. With RNA extracted from PBMCs as input, the TCR library was made. HTBI primers from iRepertoire and Arm-PCR of CDR3 regions yielded the TCR beta libraries. A single record per CDR3 protein comes from TCRdb applying MiXCR to the multiplex PCR reads. The data contain about 290,000 distinct CDR3 sequences, 22% of them seen just once; the ten biggest clones take up 45% to 70%.

The chain links TRBV30 to TRBJ1-1, with D possibly being TRBD1 (6 bases). The sequenced sample was peripheral blood mononuclear cells (PBMCs), obtained when the disease was refractory, from a patient treated with antithyroid drugs. This sequence was found in a female donor with Graves disease. The CDR3 sequence: CACSRGATEAFF. CDR3 bases: TGTGCCTGCTCTCGGGGGGCCACTGAAGCTTTCTTT.